This T cell receptor beta chain is drawn from a study of PD-L1 blockade in urothelial cancer. The overall study: Most patients, about nine tenths of the roughly 30, were males with bladder-origin cancer. General study points: Pretreatment peripheral blood TCR clonality that fell below the median predicted better survival among the patients studied.

Each PCR contained spiked-in synthetic TCR analog templates. The table came from immunoSEQ multiplex PCR; TCRdb's copy has only in-frame clones and leaves some out. Among about 95,000 clones listed, around 87% were seen once. Specified time point: pretreatment peripheral blood. Each individual provided 1 to 8 samples (taken pretreatment and on-treatment). A note on this clone: As yet, its antigen is unknown.

The sequence was collected from a man aged 60-69 years with urothelial cancer. Sequenced here: PBMCs, sampled around atezolizumab (anti-PD-L1) treatment.

In DNA form, the CDR3 reads TGTGCCAGCAGCGAGACTAGCGGGAGGTCGAATGAGCAGTTCTTC. It specifies CASSETSGRSNEQFF. This rearrangement joins TRBV9 to TRBJ2-1, with 13 bases lining up with TRBD2. From germline, CDR1 is SGDLS and CDR2 YYNGEE. The CDR3 contains 15 residues. V shed 3 bases and J 7 bases; nucleotides not matched to a gene: 4. Full variable domain (missing parts from reference TRBV9 and TRBJ2-1): DSGVTQTPKHLITATGQRVTLRCSPRSGDLSVYWYQQSLDQGLQFLIQYYNGEERAKGNILERFSAQQFPDLHSELNLSSLELGDSALYFCASSETSGRSNEQFFGPGTRLTVL.